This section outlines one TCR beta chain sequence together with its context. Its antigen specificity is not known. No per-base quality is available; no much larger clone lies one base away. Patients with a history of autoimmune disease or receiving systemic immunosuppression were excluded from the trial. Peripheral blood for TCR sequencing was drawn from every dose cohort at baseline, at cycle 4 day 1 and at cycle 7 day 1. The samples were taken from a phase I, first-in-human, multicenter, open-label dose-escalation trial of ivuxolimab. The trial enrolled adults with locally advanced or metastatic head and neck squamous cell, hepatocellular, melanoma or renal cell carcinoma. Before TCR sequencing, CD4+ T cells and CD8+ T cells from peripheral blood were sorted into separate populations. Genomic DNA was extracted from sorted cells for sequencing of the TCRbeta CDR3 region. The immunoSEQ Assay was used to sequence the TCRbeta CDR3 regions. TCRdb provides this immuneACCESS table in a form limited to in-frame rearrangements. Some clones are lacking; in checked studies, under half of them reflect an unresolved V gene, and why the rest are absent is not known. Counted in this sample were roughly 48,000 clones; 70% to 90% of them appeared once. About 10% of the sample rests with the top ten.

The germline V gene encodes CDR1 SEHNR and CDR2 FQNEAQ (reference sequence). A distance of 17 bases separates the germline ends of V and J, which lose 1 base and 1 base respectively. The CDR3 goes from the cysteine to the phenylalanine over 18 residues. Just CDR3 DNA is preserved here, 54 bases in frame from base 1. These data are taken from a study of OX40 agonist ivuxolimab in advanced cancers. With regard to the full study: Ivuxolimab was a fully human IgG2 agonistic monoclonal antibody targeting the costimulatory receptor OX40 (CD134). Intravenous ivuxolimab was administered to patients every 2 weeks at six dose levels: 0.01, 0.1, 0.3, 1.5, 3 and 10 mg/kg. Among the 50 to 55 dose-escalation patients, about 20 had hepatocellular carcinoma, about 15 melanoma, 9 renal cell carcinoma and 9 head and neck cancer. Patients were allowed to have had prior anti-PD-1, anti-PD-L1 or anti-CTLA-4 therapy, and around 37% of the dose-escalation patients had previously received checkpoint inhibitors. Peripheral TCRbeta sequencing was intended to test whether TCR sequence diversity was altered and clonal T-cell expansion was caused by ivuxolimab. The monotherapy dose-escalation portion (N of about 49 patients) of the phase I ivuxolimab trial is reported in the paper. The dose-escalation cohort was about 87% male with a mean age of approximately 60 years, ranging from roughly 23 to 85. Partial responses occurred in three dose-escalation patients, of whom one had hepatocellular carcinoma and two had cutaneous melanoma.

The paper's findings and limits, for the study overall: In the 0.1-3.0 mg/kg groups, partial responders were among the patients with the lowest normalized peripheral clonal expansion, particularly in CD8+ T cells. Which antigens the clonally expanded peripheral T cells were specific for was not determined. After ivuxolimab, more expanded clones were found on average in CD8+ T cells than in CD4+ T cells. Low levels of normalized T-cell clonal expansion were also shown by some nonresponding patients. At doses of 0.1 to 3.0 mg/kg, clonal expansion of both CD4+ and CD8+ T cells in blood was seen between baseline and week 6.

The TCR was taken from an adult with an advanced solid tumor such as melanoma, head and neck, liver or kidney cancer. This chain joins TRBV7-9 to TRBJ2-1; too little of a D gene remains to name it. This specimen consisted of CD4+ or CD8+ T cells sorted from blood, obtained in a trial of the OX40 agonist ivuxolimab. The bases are TGTGCCAGCAGCTTAGTCTCTTTCGTTACCGGTTCCTACAATGAGCAGTTCTTC. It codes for CASSLVSFVTGSYNEQFF.